The 2 T cell receptor beta chains below come from one sample, sequenced in a study of response to subunit inactivated influenza vaccine. TCRdb passed the RT-PCR reads through MiXCR, listing each CDR3 protein once. The sample lists more than 700,000 distinct CDR3 sequences; about 20% were seen once. This specimen was PBMCs from blood, taken 4 to 6 days after vaccination. The receptors derive from a man aged 45-65 years who received an inactivated influenza vaccine.

This chain links TRBV3-1 with TRBJ2-1, with 7 nucleotides matching TRBD1. The J segment lost 4 bases and the V segment lost 4 bases, leaving 7 bases of the junction unmatched. The CDR3 contains 15 residues. In germline, CDR1 is LGHDT, CDR2 YNNKEL (reference sequence). The CDR3 coding sequence is TGTGCCAGCAGCCCGACGGCGACAGGGTACAATGAGCAGTTCTTC. Translation gives CASSPTATGYNEQFF.

This clonotype was counted at least ten times. The CDR3 protein is CSASSAGGFYEQYF. In nucleotides, the CDR3 is TGCAGTGCTAGCTCAGCGGGGGGTTTTTACGAGCAGTACTTC. The V and J genes are TRBV20-1 and TRBJ2-7; 9 nucleotides agree with TRBD2. The CDR3 runs 14 residues. V lost 3 bases to trimming and J lost 4 bases; unmatched junction nucleotides: 7. Germline V gene sequence: CDR1 DFQATT, CDR2 SNEGSKA (reference sequence).